The present entry profiles one T cell receptor (beta chain) with its context. The data were taken from a study of blood T cell repertoires in COVID-19. The CDR3 contains 15 residues. Trimming took 2 bases from V and 4 from J, leaving 12 bases between them. Germline lookup yields CDR1 MNHEY and CDR2 SMNVEV (reference sequence). Assay used: immunoSEQ multiplex PCR; TCRdb lists only in-frame clones, some missing. The sample has tens of thousands of clones; more than 55% are singletons. The V and J genes are TRBV27 and TRBJ2-4; D possibly corresponds to TRBD2 (5 bases). The origin of this receptor is a woman between 55 and 75 years old who had been exposed to COVID-19. Sample: PBMCs or T cells enriched from blood (not recorded which). CDR3 protein: CASSLVSGWKNIQYF. In DNA form, the CDR3 reads TGTGCCAGCAGTTTAGTGTCGGGGTGGAAAAACATTCAGTACTTC.